This T cell receptor beta chain comes out of a study of CD8+ T cells in alopecia areata. Whole-study context: Twice a day, 5 to 10 mg of oral tofacitinib was administered to treated patients. Study-level points and caveats: TCR sharing was clearer in mice than between patients, perhaps partly owing to patient HLA diversity. Greater clonality was observed in lesional scalp samples, especially alopecia totalis/universalis, versus normal scalp.

Sampling of alopecia areata patients yielded lesional scalp punch biopsies as well as peripheral blood. It was cDNA, reverse transcribed from extracted RNA, that served as the sequencing template. Method: immunoSEQ multiplex PCR; TCRdb's copy keeps in-frame clones and lacks some. The data contain about 97,000 clones, more than 35% of them singletons. Concerning this clone itself: Antigen unknown.

Sequencing input: CD4+ T cells sorted from blood. This receptor was identified in a human donor with alopecia areata.

The CDR3 reads CASSQDLRDDPYEQYF. As DNA, the CDR3 is TGCGCCAGCAGCCAAGATCTTAGGGACGACCCCTACGAGCAGTACTTC. V gene TRBV4-3 combines with J gene TRBJ2-7; D is perhaps TRBD1 or TRBD2 (5 bases each). CDR1 is LGHNA, CDR2 YSLEER, per germline. This CDR3 spans 16 amino acids. The V end was cut by 0 bases, the J end by 2 bases, with 14 bases between.